The rows below give T cell receptor beta chains drawn from one sample of a study of blood T cell repertoires in COVID-19. Sequencing was performed with immunoSEQ multiplex PCR; in TCRdb, only in-frame clones are kept and a portion is missing. Here the sample spans around 64,000 clones, 91% being singletons. Material: peripheral blood. These receptors were taken from a human donor in a cohort sampled during active COVID-19. The CDR3 runs from the conserved cysteine through the conserved F or W. A D gene is named only where the DNA matches it firmly. Clone size appears in some rows only: once, few, many, or a class for an expanded clone.

TRBJ2-7	.	TRBD1	TRBV4-3	TGCGCCAGCAGCCAAGAACGGACAGGGTCGTACGAGCAGTACTTC	CASSQERTGSYEQYF
TRBJ2-1	.	TRBD2	TRBV28	TGTGCCAGCAGTTTCGGAGCGGGAGTATTCAATGAGCAGTTCTTC	CASSFGAGVFNEQFF
TRBJ1-1	.	TRBD1	TRBV6-6	TGTGCCAGCAGCTATAGGACAGGGAAAGCTTTCTTT	CASSYRTGKAFF
TRBJ1-3	.	.	TRBV6-6	TGTGCCAGCAGTTACTCGGGGGGGGCGCGTGGAAACACCATATATTTT	CASSYSGGARGNTIYF
TRBJ1-2	few	TRBD1	TRBV6-1	TGTGCCAGCAGTGATACAGGGGGCGGCAGGTATGGCTACACCTTC	CASSDTGGGRYGYTF
TRBJ2-1	.	TRBD2	TRBV7-9	TGTGCCAGCAGCTTAGGGACTAGCGGGGGCGGGAATGAGCAGTTCTTC	CASSLGTSGGGNEQFF
TRBJ1-5	.	TRBD1	TRBV4-3	TGCGCCAGCAGCCAGGACAGGGGGCCGGGTCAGCCCCAGCATTTT	CASSQDRGPGQPQHF
TRBJ2-1	.	TRBD2	TRBV19	TGTGCCAGTAGTATGGGTAGCGGGAGCTCCTACAATGAGCAGTTCTTC	CASSMGSGSSYNEQFF
TRBJ2-2	few	TRBD2	TRBV3-1/TRBV3-2	TGTGCCAGCAGTCCATTAGCGGGAGGTTTCGGGGAGCTGTTTTTT	CASSPLAGGFGELFF
TRBJ2-3	.	TRBD1	TRBV27	TGTGCCAGCAGTTTATCGGGACAGGGAACAGATACGCAGTATTTT	CASSLSGQGTDTQYF
TRBJ1-2	.	TRBD1	TRBV6-5	TGTGCCAGCAGTTTCCGAGCGGGGACAGGGATATCTGGCTACACCTTC	CASSFRAGTGISGYTF
TRBJ2-7	.	.	TRBV11-2	TGTGCCAGCAGCATGCTATCCTACGAGCAGTACTTC	CASSMLSYEQYF
TRBJ2-3	.	TRBD2	TRBV5-1	TGCGCCAGCAGCTCCACTAGCGTGAGCACAGATACGCAGTATTTT	CASSSTSVSTDTQYF
TRBJ2-3	.	TRBD2	TRBV2	TGTGCCAGCAGTGAAGCGGGGACGGGACTAGCGGGGGGGCCAGATACGCAGTATTTT	CASSEAGTGLAGGPDTQYF
TRBJ2-1	.	.	TRBV7-8	TGTGCCAGCAACCTCAGAATAGCTAGCTCCTACAATGAGCAGTTCTTC	CASNLRIASSYNEQFF
TRBJ2-6	.	TRBD1	TRBV6-6	TGTGCCAGCCACACGACAGGGGTGGGGGGGGCCAACGTCCTGACTTTC	CASHTTGVGGANVLTF
TRBJ1-1	.	.	TRBV3-1/TRBV3-2	TGTGCCAGCAGCCAAGATAGAGGGCTGAACACTGAAGCTTTCTTT	CASSQDRGLNTEAFF
TRBJ2-7	.	TRBD2	TRBV20-1	TGCAGTGCTAGTTTCCCCCGTTCCGGACTAGCGGAGATCTACGAGCAGTACTTC	CSASFPRSGLAEIYEQYF
TRBJ2-3	.	TRBD2	TRBV30	TGTGCATCGGGACTAGCGGGAGATACGCAGTATTTT	CASGLAGDTQYF
TRBJ1-4	.	.	TRBV19	TGTGCCAGTACCTACAGGAGAGGTGAAAAACTGTTTTTT	CASTYRRGEKLFF
TRBJ2-7	once	TRBD2	TRBV5-1	TGCGCCAGCAGCTTTCTAGCGGAGTCCTACGAGCAGTACTTC	CASSFLAESYEQYF
TRBJ2-2	.	.	TRBV5-4	TGTGCCAGCAGCATCCCAATGCGGGCCGGGGAGCTGTTTTTT	CASSIPMRAGELFF
TRBJ2-4	.	TRBD2	TRBV3-1/TRBV3-2	TGTGCCAGCAGCCCTCGGACTAGCGGGGGCGCGGCCAAAAACATTCAGTACTTC	CASSPRTSGGAAKNIQYF
TRBJ2-7	.	.	TRBV28	TGTGCCAGCAGTTCCGTCTACGAGCAGTACTTC	CASSSVYEQYF
TRBJ2-3	.	.	TRBV5-1	TGCGCCAGCAGCTTGTTTAACAGAGATACGCAGTATTTT	CASSLFNRDTQYF
TRBJ2-1	.	TRBD2	TRBV4-1	TGCGCCAGCAGCCATGGACTAGCGGGAGAGTCCTCCTACAATGAGCAGTTCTTC	CASSHGLAGESSYNEQFF
TRBJ2-3	.	TRBD2	TRBV27	TGTGCCAGCAGTTTATCGCCTCGGGGTCCTACTAGCGGGGGGGCTTATACGCAGTATTTT	CASSLSPRGPTSGGAYTQYF
TRBJ1-3	.	.	TRBV6-1	TGTGCCAGCAGTGATGAGGCGGGGGGCAGAAACACCATATATTTT	CASSDEAGGRNTIYF
TRBJ1-5	.	.	TRBV30	TGTGCCTGGAGTGTACAGGGCAACCAGCCCCAGCATTTT	CAWSVQGNQPQHF
TRBJ2-3	.	.	TRBV5-1	TGCGCCAGCAGCTTGGCAGGGCGCACAGATACGCAGTATTTT	CASSLAGRTDTQYF
TRBJ2-5	.	TRBD1	TRBV27	TGTGCCAGCAGCCTTTATCAAGGGACAGGGGAAGAGACCCAGTACTTC	CASSLYQGTGEETQYF